Listed here are 21 T cell receptor beta chains from one sample, sequenced in a study of T cell responses to AZD1222 COVID-19 vaccine. The data were produced by immunoSEQ multiplex PCR, yet TCRdb's version contains in-frame clones alone and is incomplete. The sample includes around 120,000 clones, over 75% seen only once; the top ten take 6.2%. The specimen comprised peripheral blood, sampled on day 0 of AZD1222 vaccination. The receptors shown here come from an adult in good health.

V gene TRBV11-2 combines with J gene TRBJ2-3, with 8 nucleotides matching TRBD1. Looked up from germline, CDR1 is SGHAT and CDR2 is FQNNGV. The ends lost 5 bases at V and 4 bases at J; junction bases unmatched: 11. The CDR3 is 16 residues long. DNA of the CDR3: TGTGCCAGCAGCCCTAACAGGGGGTCAGGAGCAGATACGCAGTATTTT. Its translation is CASSPNRGSGADTQYF.

In nucleotides, the CDR3 is TGTGCCAGCGGAGGGGGGGTATTGCAGTATTTT. It is translated as CASGGGVLQYF. The V call is TRBV6-6, the J call TRBJ2-3; tentative D call: TRBD2 (7 bases). CDR3 size: 11 residues. The V and J ends lost 8 bases and 11 bases respectively, with 14 bases between them. In germline, CDR1 is MNHNY, CDR2 SVGAGI (reference sequence).

The genes are TRBV7-6 and TRBJ2-7; D may be TRBD1 or TRBD2 (5 bases each). V lost 3 bases and J 2 bases, leaving 26 bases between the germline ends. Germline CDR1 SGHVS, CDR2 FNYEAQ. CDR3 size: 19 residues. The CDR3 sequence is CASSLKLRAPGTSPYEQYF. DNA for the CDR3: TGTGCCAGCAGCTTGAAGTTGAGAGCCCCCGGGACCTCCCCCTACGAGCAGTACTTC.

V usage is TRBV18 and J usage is TRBJ1-4, with D unclear. The ends were cut back, 3 bases at V and 8 bases at J, with 7 bases in the middle. The germline V gene encodes CDR1 KGHSH and CDR2 LQKENI. The CDR3 totals 12 residues. Here the CDR3 DNA reads TGTGCCAGCTCACCCTCCCCCGAAAAACTGTTTTTT. Amino acids: CASSPSPEKLFF.

The rearrangement uses TRBV27 and TRBJ1-2; TRBD1 agrees at 9 bases. The CDR3 is made up of 15 amino acids. V lost 4 bases to trimming and J lost 6 bases; unmatched junction nucleotides: 9. CDR1 MNHEY and CDR2 SMNVEV come from the germline V gene (reference sequence). The CDR3 DNA sequence: TGTGCCAGCAGTTCGTCACCGGGACAGGGCCATGGCTACACCTTC. This gives the protein CASSSSPGQGHGYTF.

The CDR3 is CASSFDGSYEQYF. The CDR3 coding sequence is TGTGCCAGCAGCTTCGACGGATCCTACGAGCAGTACTTC. This chain joins TRBV13 and TRBJ2-7; D unresolved. V was trimmed by 3 bases and J by 1 base, leaving 7 bases between them. The CDR3 totals 13 residues. Germline V CDR1 and CDR2: PRHDT, FYEKMQ (reference sequence).

This clone ranks as medium-sized (0.01 to 0.1%). Distinct nucleotide sequences in the sample also encode this CDR3. V usage is TRBV5-1 and J usage is TRBJ2-3, with D unresolved. Germline CDR1 SGHRS, CDR2 YFSETQ. This CDR3 has 12 amino acids. Trimming shortened V by 4 bases and J by 2 bases, and 5 bases separated the two germline ends. CDR3 loop: CASSLDTDTQYF. The CDR3 DNA follows: TGCGCCAGCAGCCTGGACACAGATACGCAGTATTTT.

This sequence joins TRBV7-2 and TRBJ1-5; 7 nucleotides agree with TRBD1. Unmatched junction bases numbered 12, after V lost 4 bases and J lost 9 bases. There are 15 residues in the CDR3. Germline lookup yields CDR1 SGHTA and CDR2 FQGNSA. The DNA for the CDR3 is TGTGCCAGCAGCTCATCAGGGGGGAGGGGGGGGCCCCAGCATTTT. Protein: CASSSSGGRGGPQHF.

This chain connects TRBV19 to TRBJ1-2; 7 bases align to TRBD1. CDR1 LNHDA and CDR2 SQIVND come from the germline V gene (reference sequence). The ends lost 1 base at V and 5 bases at J; junction bases unmatched: 13. The CDR3 is 17 amino acids. The CDR3, as DNA: TGTGCCAGTAGTATAGGGCCGGGACAGCACCCTGATTATGGCTACACCTTC. Its translation: CASSIGPGQHPDYGYTF.

The J gene is TRBJ1-5, the V gene TRBV27; 7 nucleotides match TRBD1. Trimming took 5 bases from V and 10 from J; bases not matched to a gene: 11. Germline V gives CDR1 MNHEY, CDR2 SMNVEV (reference sequence). The CDR3 extends over 14 amino acids. The CDR3 reads CASSEQGWGTPQHF. The CDR3 DNA follows: TGTGCCAGCAGTGAACAGGGGTGGGGTACTCCCCAGCATTTT.

The rearrangement joins TRBV6-1 to TRBJ1-2; possible D gene TRBD1, 5 bases. CDR3 length: 17 residues. Germline lookup yields CDR1 MNHNS and CDR2 SASEGT. V was clipped by 2 bases and J by 0 bases, with 16 bases between them. The CDR3 DNA follows: TGTGCCAGCAGTGAATCCACGGGGGACTTACCTAACTATGGCTACACCTTC. This sequence encodes CASSESTGDLPNYGYTF.

This sequence joins TRBV6-2 or TRBV6-3 and TRBJ1-1; D not certain. The CDR3 consists of 13 residues. Trimming left V 1 base short and J 2 bases short, with 5 bases between. Germline V gene lookup returns CDR1 MNHEY and CDR2 SVGEGT. Here the CDR3 reads CASSYWVNTEAFF. DNA of the CDR3: TGTGCCAGCAGTTACTGGGTAAACACTGAAGCTTTCTTT.

J is TRBJ1-1 and V is TRBV24-1; D not certain. Germline values: CDR1 KGHDR, CDR2 SFDVKD. The CDR3 extends over 13 amino acids. The V end was cut by 3 bases, the J end by 5 bases, with 9 bases between. Here the CDR3 DNA reads TGTGCCACCAGTGATGCGGTGGGAACTGAAGCTTTCTTT. This encodes CATSDAVGTEAFF.

The rearrangement links TRBV28 to TRBJ2-2, with D perhaps TRBD1 or TRBD2 (5 bases each). Germline V gives CDR1 MDHEN, CDR2 SYDVKM. The germline V and J ends were trimmed by 6 bases and 2 bases, with 13 bases remaining between them. The CDR3 runs 15 residues. Here the CDR3 DNA reads TGTGCCAGCAGATCCGGGGCGCGAAACACCGGGGAGCTGTTTTTT. Its protein product is CASRSGARNTGELFF.

The gene calls are TRBV5-6 and TRBJ2-2, with a weak D call TRBD2 (6 bases). The CDR3 contains 16 residues. Germline loops: CDR1 SGHDT, CDR2 YYEEEE. V was shortened by 0 bases and J by 6 bases, with 15 bases between the two germline ends. CDR3 loop: CASSLGGTLSAGELFF. The CDR3 DNA reads as TGTGCCAGCAGCTTGGGCGGGACCTTGAGCGCCGGGGAGCTGTTTTTT.

In this sample, this clone is medium-sized. The chain is built from TRBV19 and TRBJ1-5; perhaps TRBD1 as D (6 bases). This CDR3 has 15 amino acids. Germline loops: CDR1 LNHDA, CDR2 SQIVND (reference sequence). V lost 3 bases and J lost 5, with 14 bases in between. The CDR3 protein is CASSMGRRGHQPQHF. CDR3 DNA sequence: TGTGCCAGTAGTATGGGGCGTCGGGGGCATCAGCCCCAGCATTTT.

The V call is TRBV6-5, the J call TRBJ2-1; 9 bases fit TRBD2. The V segment lost 1 base and the J segment 7 bases; nucleotides outside the gene matches: 8. This CDR3 has 16 amino acids. From germline, CDR1 is MNHEY and CDR2 SVGAGI. In DNA, the CDR3 is TGTGCCAGCAGTTACTGGGTCGCGGGGGGGTTGAATGAGCAGTTCTTC. This codes for CASSYWVAGGLNEQFF.

The chain is built from TRBV24-1 and TRBJ1-2; unclear D gene. Germline CDR1 KGHDR, CDR2 SFDVKD. The CDR3 is made up of 12 amino acids. V gave up 4 bases and J gave up 10 bases, with 12 bases separating them. CDR3 bases: TGTGCCACCAGTGACCCCGGGAAGGACTACACCTTC. This encodes CATSDPGKDYTF.

The CDR3 DNA reads as TGTGCCAGCAGCTTGGGTGGGACAGGCCCCACAGATACGCAGTATTTT. Its protein is CASSLGGTGPTDTQYF. The chain couples TRBV5-5 to TRBJ2-3, with TRBD1 identical over 8 bases. This CDR3 has 16 residues. Germline values: CDR1 SGHKS, CDR2 YYEKEE (reference sequence). The ends lost 0 bases at V and 2 bases at J; junction bases unmatched: 5. Full variable domain (rest looked up from reference TRBV5-5 and TRBJ2-3): DAGVTQSPTHLIKTRGQQVTLRCSPISGHKSVSWYQQVLGQGPQFIFQYYEKEERGRGNFPDRFSARQFPNYSSELNVNALLLGDSALYLCASSLGGTGPTDTQYFGPGTRLTVL.

This chain connects TRBV21-1 to TRBJ1-6; the table's D call TRBD1 went unverified against the DNA. TRBV21-1 is a listed pseudogene. The CDR3 runs 18 residues. The DNA for the CDR3 is TGTGCCAGCAGCAAACGGAGTGACAGGGGGCCGGCGGGATCACCCCTCCACTTT. It translates to CASSKRSDRGPAGSPLHF.

V is TRBV3-1 (or the pseudogene TRBV3-2) and J is TRBJ1-1, with 11 positions matching TRBD1. J was trimmed by 3 bases and V by 1 base; bases with no gene match: 13. CDR1 is LGHDT and CDR2 is YNNKEL in the germline V gene (reference sequence). The CDR3 loop spans 19 amino acids. The CDR3 nucleotides are TGTGCCAGCAGCCAAGGCTACCGGGACAGGGGGAGGGCGGACACTGAAGCTTTCTTT. The encoded protein is CASSQGYRDRGRADTEAFF.